This TCR beta chain was recovered during a study of T cell responses to AZD1222 COVID-19 vaccine. Study-wide points: There were repertoire samples only from the period after the peak T cell response. Reportedly, close to half of spike-specific TCRs are directed against unmutated variant regions.

In the case of this clone: Its antigen is unknown.

Here immunoSEQ multiplex PCR was the method, and the copy in TCRdb shows in-frame clones only, minus some. The table lists 110,000 or so clones, 88% of them singletons. The sample in question was peripheral blood, obtained 28 days after the second AZD1222 dose. The sequence was collected from an adult who received the AZD1222 COVID-19 vaccine.

CDR3 sequence reads: CASSHKMNTEAFF. CDR3 DNA: TGTGCCAGCAGCCACAAGATGAACACTGAAGCTTTCTTT. The rearrangement uses TRBV5-5 and TRBJ1-1, with D unclear. The V end was cut by 4 bases, the J end by 0 bases, with 7 bases between. The CDR3 has 13 amino acids. Germline values: CDR1 SGHKS, CDR2 YYEKEE (reference sequence). Looking up the rest from reference TRBV5-5 and TRBJ1-1 gives the full variable domain: DAGVTQSPTHLIKTRGQQVTLRCSPISGHKSVSWYQQVLGQGPQFIFQYYEKEERGRGNFPDRFSARQFPNYSSELNVNALLLGDSALYLCASSHKMNTEAFFGQGTRLTVV.